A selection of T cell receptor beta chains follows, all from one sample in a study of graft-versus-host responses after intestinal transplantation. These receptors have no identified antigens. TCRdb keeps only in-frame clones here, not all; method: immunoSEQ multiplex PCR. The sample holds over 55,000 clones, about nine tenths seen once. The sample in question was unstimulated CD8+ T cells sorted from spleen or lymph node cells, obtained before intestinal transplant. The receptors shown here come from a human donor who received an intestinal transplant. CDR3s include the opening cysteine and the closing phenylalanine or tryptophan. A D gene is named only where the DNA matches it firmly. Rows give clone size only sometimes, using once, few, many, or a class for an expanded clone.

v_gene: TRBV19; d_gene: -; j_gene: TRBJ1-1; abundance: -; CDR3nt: TGTGCCATCTCACACGATCAGACAGGAGGAACTGAAGCTTTCTTT; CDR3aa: CAISHDQTGGTEAFF
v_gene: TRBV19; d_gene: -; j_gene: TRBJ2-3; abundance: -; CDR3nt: TGTGCCAGTAGACATGGGGGCCAAAGGGCAGATACGCAGTATTTT; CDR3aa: CASRHGGQRADTQYF
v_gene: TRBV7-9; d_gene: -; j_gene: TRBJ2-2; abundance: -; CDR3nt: TGTGCCAGCAGCTTCCTGACTAGTTCCGGGGAGCTGTTTTTT; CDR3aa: CASSFLTSSGELFF
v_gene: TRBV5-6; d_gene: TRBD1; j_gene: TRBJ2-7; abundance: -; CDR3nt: TGTGCCAGCAGCTGGGGGACAGGGGCCTACGAGCAGTACTTC; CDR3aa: CASSWGTGAYEQYF
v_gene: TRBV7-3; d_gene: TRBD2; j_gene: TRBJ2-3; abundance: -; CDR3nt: TGTGCCAGCAGCCCCGGACTAGCGGGGGCCGGGGATACGCAGTATTTT; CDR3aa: CASSPGLAGAGDTQYF
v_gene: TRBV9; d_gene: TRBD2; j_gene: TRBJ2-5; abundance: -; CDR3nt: TGTGCCAGCAGCGTTGATAGCGGGGGACAAGAGACCCAGTACTTC; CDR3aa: CASSVDSGGQETQYF
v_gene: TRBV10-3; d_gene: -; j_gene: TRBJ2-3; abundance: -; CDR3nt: TGTGCCATCAGTGAGTCGGGAGGGGGGCAGAGCACAGATACGCAGTATTTT; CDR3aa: CAISESGGGQSTDTQYF
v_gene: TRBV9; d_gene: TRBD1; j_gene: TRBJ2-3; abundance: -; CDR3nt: TGTGCCAGCAGCGCTCAGCCGGGACAGGGGTCAGATACGCAGTATTTT; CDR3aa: CASSAQPGQGSDTQYF
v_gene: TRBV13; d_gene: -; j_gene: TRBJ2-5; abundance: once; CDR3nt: TGTGCCAGCAGAGGCGGCCCCCAAGAGACCCAGTACTTC; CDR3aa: CASRGGPQETQYF
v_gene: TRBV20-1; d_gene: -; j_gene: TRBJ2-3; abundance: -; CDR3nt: TGCAGTGCTAGGGAGGATACGCAGTATTTT; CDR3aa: CSAREDTQYF
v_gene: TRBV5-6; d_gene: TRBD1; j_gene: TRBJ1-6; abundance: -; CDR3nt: TGTGCCAGCAGCTTGGGCCTTGACAGGGTCGGACAGGATAATTCACCCCTCCACTTT; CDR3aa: CASSLGLDRVGQDNSPLHF
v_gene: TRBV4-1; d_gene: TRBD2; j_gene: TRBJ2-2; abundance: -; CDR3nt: TGCGCCAGCAGCCAAGATGGGGGGGGGATCACCGGGGAGCTGTTTTTT; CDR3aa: CASSQDGGGITGELFF
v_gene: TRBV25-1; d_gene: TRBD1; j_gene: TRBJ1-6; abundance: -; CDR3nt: TGTGCCACCAGACAGGGATCCTCACCCCTCCACTTT; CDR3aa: CATRQGSSPLHF
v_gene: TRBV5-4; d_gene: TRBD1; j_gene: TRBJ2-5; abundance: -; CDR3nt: TGTGCCAGCAGCTTGGTTGGACAGGGGGCTCGAGAGACCCAGTACTTC; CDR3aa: CASSLVGQGARETQYF
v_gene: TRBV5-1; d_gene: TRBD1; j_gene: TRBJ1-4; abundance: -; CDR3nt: TGCGCCAGCAGCCCGACAGGGGGTGATGAAAAACTGTTTTTT; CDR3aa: CASSPTGGDEKLFF
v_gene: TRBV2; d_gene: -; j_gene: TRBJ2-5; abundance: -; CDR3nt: TGTGCCATACAGGGTTCGAGGTACGAAGAGACCCAGTACTTC; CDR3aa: CAIQGSRYEETQYF
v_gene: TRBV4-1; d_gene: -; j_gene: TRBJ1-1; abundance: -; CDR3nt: TGCGCCAGCGCACAGGGCCAGATGAACACTGAAGCTTTCTTT; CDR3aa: CASAQGQMNTEAFF
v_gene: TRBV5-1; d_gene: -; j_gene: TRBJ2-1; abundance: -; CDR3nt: TGCGCCAGTCGATCTGGGCCAGCAGAGAATGAGCAGTTCTTC; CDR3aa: CASRSGPAENEQFF
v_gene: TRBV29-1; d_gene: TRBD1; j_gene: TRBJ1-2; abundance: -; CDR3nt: TGCAGCGTTCCCCAGGACAGGAGGGATGGCTACACCTTC; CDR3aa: CSVPQDRRDGYTF
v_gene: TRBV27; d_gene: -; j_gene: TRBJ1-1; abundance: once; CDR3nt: TGTGCCAGCAGTTTAAGGGGTAGTACTGAAGCTTTCTTT; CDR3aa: CASSLRGSTEAFF
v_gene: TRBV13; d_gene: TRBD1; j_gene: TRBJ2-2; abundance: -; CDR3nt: TGTGCCAGCAGCTTGGCAGGGGGTCAAAATGGGGAGCTGTTTTTT; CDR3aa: CASSLAGGQNGELFF
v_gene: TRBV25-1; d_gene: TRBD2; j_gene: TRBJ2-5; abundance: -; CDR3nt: TGTGCCAGCAGTGCCGGGACTAGCGGGGGGGCCGGAGAGACCCAGTACTTC; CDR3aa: CASSAGTSGGAGETQYF
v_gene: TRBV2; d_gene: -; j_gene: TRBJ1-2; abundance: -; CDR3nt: TGTGCCAGCAGTGGGGTCGGAGGGAACTATGGCTACACCTTC; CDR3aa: CASSGVGGNYGYTF
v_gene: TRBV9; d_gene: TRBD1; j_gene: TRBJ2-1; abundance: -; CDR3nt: TGTGCCAGCAGCGGGGAAAGGGGGCCGGAGCAGTTCTTC; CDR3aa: CASSGERGPEQFF
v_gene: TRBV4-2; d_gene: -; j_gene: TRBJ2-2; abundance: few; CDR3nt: TGTGCCAGCAGCCCCTTAGGAGGGGACCATTTCACCGGGGAGCTGTTTTTT; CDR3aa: CASSPLGGDHFTGELFF
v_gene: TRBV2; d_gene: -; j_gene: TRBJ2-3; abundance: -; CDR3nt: TGTGCCAGTGAGGGAGAAACAGATACGCAGTATTTT; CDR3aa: CASEGETDTQYF
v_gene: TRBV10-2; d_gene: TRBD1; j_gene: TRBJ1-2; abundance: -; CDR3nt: TGCGCCAGCAGTCCTGGGACAGGGGGCATGAGCTACACCTTC; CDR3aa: CASSPGTGGMSYTF
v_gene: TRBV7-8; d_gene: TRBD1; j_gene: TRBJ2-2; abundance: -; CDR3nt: TGTGCCAGCAGCTCGGGACAGGCCACCGGGGAGCTGTTTTTT; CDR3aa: CASSSGQATGELFF
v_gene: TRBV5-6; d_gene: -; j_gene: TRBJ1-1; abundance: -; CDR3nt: TGTGCCAGTAGGGAGGGCCCCTCGAACACTGAAGCTTTCTTT; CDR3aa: CASREGPSNTEAFF
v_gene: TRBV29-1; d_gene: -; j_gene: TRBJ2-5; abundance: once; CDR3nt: TGCAGCGTTGAAGGGGCAACGCAAGAGACCCAGTACTTC; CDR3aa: CSVEGATQETQYF
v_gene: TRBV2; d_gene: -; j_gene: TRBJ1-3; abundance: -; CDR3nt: TGTGCCAGCAGCCCCCCCCAGACTGGAAACACCATATATTTT; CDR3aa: CASSPPQTGNTIYF
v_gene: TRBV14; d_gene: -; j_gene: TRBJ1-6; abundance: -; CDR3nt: TGTGCCAGCAGCCAAAGACAGTCCTATAATTCACCCCTCCACTTT; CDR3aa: CASSQRQSYNSPLHF
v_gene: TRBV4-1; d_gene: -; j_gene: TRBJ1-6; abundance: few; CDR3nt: TGCGCCAGCAGCCCGCCAGGGTATAATTCACCCCTCCACTTT; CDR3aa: CASSPPGYNSPLHF
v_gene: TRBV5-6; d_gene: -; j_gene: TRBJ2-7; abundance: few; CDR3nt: TGTGCCAGCAGCTGGGCGGGGGCCACCTACGAGCAGTACTTC; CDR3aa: CASSWAGATYEQYF
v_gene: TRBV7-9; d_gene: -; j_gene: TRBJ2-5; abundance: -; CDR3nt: TGTGCCAGCAGCTTAATGGGGGGAGAGACCCAGTACTTC; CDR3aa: CASSLMGGETQYF
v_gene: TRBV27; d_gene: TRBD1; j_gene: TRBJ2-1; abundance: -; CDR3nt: TGTGCCAGCAGCCCGGGACAGACTTCCTACAATGAGCAGTTCTTC; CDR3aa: CASSPGQTSYNEQFF
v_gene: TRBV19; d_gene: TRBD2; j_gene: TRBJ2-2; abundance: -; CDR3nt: TGTGCCAGTAGTATTAGCGGGGGGGCAACCGGGGAGCTGTTTTTT; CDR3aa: CASSISGGATGELFF
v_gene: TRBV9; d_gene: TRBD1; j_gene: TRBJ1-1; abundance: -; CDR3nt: TGTGCCAGCAGCTCCCCCGGGACAGGGCAAGCTTTCTTT; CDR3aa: CASSSPGTGQAFF
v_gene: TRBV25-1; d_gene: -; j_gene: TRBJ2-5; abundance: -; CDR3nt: TGTGCCAGCAGTGAATCCCCAGCGGGTCGAGAGACCCAGTACTTC; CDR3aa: CASSESPAGRETQYF
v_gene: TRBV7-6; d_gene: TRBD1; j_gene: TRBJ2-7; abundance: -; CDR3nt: TGTGCCAGCAGCCCAGGGGGCGCCTACGAGCAGTACTTC; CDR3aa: CASSPGGAYEQYF
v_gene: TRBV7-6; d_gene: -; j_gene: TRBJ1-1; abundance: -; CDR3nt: TGTGCCAGCAGCAGCGGGGGCAGGGACCAAACTGAAGCTTTCTTT; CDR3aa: CASSSGGRDQTEAFF
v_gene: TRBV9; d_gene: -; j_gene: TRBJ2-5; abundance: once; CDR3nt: TGTGCCAGCAGCCCTGGGGGGTACATCCAAGAGACCCAGTACTTC; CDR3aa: CASSPGGYIQETQYF
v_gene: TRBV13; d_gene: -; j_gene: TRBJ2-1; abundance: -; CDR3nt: TGTGCCAGCAGCCAGATGGGGGGAAGTGGCAATGAGCAGTTCTTC; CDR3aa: CASSQMGGSGNEQFF
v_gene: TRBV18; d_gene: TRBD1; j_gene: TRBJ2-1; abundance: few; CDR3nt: TGTGCCAGCTCGGACCCTACCGGGACAGGCTCTCCCCTTCACAATGAGCAGTTCTTC; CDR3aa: CASSDPTGTGSPLHNEQFF
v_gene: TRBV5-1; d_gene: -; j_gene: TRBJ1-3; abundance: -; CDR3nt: TGCGCCAGCAGCTTGGAATCATCCTCTGGAAACACCATATATTTT; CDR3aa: CASSLESSSGNTIYF
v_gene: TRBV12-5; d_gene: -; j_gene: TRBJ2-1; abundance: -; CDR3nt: TGTGCTAGTGGTTTGTACGGCGTCGGAGACAATGAGCAGTTCTTC; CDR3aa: CASGLYGVGDNEQFF
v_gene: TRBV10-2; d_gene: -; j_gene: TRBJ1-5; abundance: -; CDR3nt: TGCGCCAGCAGTGAGGATACAGGCTATCAGCCCCAGCATTTT; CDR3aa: CASSEDTGYQPQHF
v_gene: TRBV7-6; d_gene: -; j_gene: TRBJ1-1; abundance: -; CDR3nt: TGTGCCAGCAGCTTAGGGGGCAGTTTGAACACTGAAGCTTTCTTT; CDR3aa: CASSLGGSLNTEAFF
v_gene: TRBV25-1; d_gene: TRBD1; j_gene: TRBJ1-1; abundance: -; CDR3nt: TGTGCCAGCAAACAGGGGACGGCTGAAGCTTTCTTT; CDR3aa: CASKQGTAEAFF
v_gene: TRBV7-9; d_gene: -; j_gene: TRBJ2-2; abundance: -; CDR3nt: TGTGCCAGCACCCCCCCTACTATTAACACCGGGGAGCTGTTTTTT; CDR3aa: CASTPPTINTGELFF
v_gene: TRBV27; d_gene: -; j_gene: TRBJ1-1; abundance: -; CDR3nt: TGTGCCAGCAGTTTGGGACAACCCAACACTGAAGCTTTCTTT; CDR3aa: CASSLGQPNTEAFF
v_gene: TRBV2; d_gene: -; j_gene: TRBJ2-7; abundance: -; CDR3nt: TGTGCCAGCAGTGAAACTCCGAGCTCCTACGAGCAGTACTTC; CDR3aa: CASSETPSSYEQYF
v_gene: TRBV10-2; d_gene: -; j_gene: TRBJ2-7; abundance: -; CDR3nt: TGCGCCAGCAGGGGACAAGGAAACTACGAGCAGTACTTC; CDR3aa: CASRGQGNYEQYF
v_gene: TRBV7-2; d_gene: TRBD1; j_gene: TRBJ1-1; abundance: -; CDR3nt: TGTGCCAGCAGCTTAGGGCCACAGGGGTCCCAAAACACTGAAGCTTTCTTT; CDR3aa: CASSLGPQGSQNTEAFF
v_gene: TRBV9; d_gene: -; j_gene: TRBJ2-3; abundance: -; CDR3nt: TGTGCCAGCAGCGTAGATCCAGGGGGGAGCACAGATACGCAGTATTTT; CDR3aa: CASSVDPGGSTDTQYF
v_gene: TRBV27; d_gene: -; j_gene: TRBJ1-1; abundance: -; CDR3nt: TGTGCCAGCAGTTTAGGGTCGGGGAACACTGAAGCTTTCTTT; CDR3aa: CASSLGSGNTEAFF
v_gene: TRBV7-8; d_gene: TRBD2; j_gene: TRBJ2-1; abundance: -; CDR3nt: TGTGCCAGCATCCCAGCGGGGGGGACCTACAATGAGCAGTTCTTC; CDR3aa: CASIPAGGTYNEQFF
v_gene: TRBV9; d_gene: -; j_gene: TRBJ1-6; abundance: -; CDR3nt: TGTGCCAGCAGCCCCCTCGATTCACCCCTCCACTTT; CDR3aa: CASSPLDSPLHF
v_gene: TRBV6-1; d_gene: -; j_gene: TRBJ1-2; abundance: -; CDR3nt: TGTGCCAGCACCACCCCTATAGGAGGGCTCTATGGCTACACCTTC; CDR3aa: CASTTPIGGLYGYTF
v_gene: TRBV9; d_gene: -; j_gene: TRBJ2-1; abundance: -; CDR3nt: TGTGCCAGCAGCGAAGAGGACAGCCAGATCAATGAGCAGTTCTTC; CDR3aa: CASSEEDSQINEQFF